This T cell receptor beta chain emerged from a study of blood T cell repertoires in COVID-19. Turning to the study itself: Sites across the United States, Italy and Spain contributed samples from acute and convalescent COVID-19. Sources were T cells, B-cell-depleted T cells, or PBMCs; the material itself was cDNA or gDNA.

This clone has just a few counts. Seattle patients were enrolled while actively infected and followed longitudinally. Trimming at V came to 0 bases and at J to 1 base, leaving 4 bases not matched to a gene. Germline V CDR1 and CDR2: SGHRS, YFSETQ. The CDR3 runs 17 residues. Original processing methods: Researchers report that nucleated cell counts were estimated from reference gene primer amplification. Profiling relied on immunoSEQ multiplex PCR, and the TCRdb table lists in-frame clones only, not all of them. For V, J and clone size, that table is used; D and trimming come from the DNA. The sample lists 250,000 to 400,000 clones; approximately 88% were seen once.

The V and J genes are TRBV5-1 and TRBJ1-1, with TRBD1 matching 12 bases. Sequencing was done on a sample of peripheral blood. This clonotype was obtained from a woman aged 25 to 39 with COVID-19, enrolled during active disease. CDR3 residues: CASSLAKGQGANTEAFF. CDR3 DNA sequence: TGCGCCAGCAGCTTGGCCAAGGGACAGGGGGCGAACACTGAAGCTTTCTTT. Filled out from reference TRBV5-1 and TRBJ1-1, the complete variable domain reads KAGVTQTPRYLIKTRGQQVTLSCSPISGHRSVSWYQQTPGQGLQFLFEYFSETQRNKGNFPGRFSGRQFSNSRSEMNVSTLELGDSALYLCASSLAKGQGANTEAFFGQGTRLTVV.